Presented here are 24 T cell receptor beta chains from one specimen sequenced in a study of Graves' ophthalmopathy and Graves' hyperthyroidism. Researchers took RNA transcripts and amplified TCR beta CDR3 regions from them. RT-PCR in the first round used HTBI primers; a second-round multiplex PCR followed. TCRdb recomputed calls from the multiplex PCR reads with MiXCR, one row per CDR3 protein. The table lists approximately 160,000 distinct CDR3 sequences, about 40% of them singletons, with about 5.8% in the top ten. The source material was peripheral blood. The receptors were gathered from a woman aged 40 to 49 with Graves' ophthalmopathy.

This clonotype showed up many times. The rearrangement uses TRBV6-1 and TRBJ1-1; D is ambiguous. Trimming removed 10 bases at V and 10 bases at J, with 13 bases between. The CDR3 has 10 amino acids. Germline CDR1 is MNHNS and CDR2 is SASEGT. Here the CDR3 reads CATSRMGAFF. The CDR3 bases are TGTGCCACTAGCCGTATGGGAGCTTTCTTT.

This clonotype is medium-sized. The chain has TRBV9 and TRBJ1-1, with D unclear. V was clipped by 2 bases and J by 1 base, with 6 bases between them. The CDR3 is 13 amino acids. CDR1 is SGDLS and CDR2 is YYNGEE in the germline V gene. CDR3 DNA: TGTGCCAGCAGCGTTTCCTCGAACACTGAAGCTTTCTTT. Encoded protein: CASSVSSNTEAFF.

This clonotype was detected many times. The V gene is TRBV12-3 or TRBV12-4, the J gene TRBJ1-2; D perhaps matches TRBD1 (6 bases). This CDR3 region has 14 residues. Trimming took 3 bases from V and 1 from J, leaving 9 bases between them. CDR3 coding DNA: TGTGCCAGCAGTTTCACCAGGGGTAACTATGGCTACACCTTC. Translation: CASSFTRGNYGYTF.

V usage is TRBV12-3 or TRBV12-4 and J usage is TRBJ1-6; D uncertain. The CDR3 is 13 residues long. V gave up 8 bases and J gave up 4 bases, with 9 bases separating them. CDR3 nucleotides: TGTGCCAGCCGGGCAGAATATAATTCACCCCTCCACTTT. This codes for CASRAEYNSPLHF.

This CDR3 is CSAIGGFSSYNSPLHF. CDR3 nucleotides: TGCAGTGCGATAGGAGGGTTCAGCTCCTATAATTCACCCCTCCACTTT. The chain joins TRBV20-1 to TRBJ1-6; D gene unclear. With 6 bases removed from V and 0 bases from J, the gap between germline ends came to 15 bases. There are 16 residues in the CDR3. Looked up from germline, CDR1 is DFQATT and CDR2 is SNEGSKA (reference sequence).

The sample holds many counts of this clonotype. The J gene is TRBJ2-7, the V gene TRBV10-3; D gene unclear. The germline V gene has CDR1 ENHRY and CDR2 SYGVKD. The V gene lost 0 bases and the J gene lost 2 bases, with 14 bases spanning the gap. The CDR3 length is 16 residues. The CDR3 DNA follows: TGTGCCATCAGTGAGTCGCAGACCGGGCTAGCCTACGAGCAGTACTTC. Translated, it gives CAISESQTGLAYEQYF.

Concerning this clonotype itself: Given a much more abundant clone one base away, this may be a read error. The chain links TRBV13 to TRBJ2-7; 16 nucleotides line up with TRBD2. Germline lookup yields CDR1 PRHDT and CDR2 FYEKMQ (reference sequence). The CDR3 totals 18 residues. The CDR3 DNA sequence: TGTTCCAGCAGCCCGGGACTAGCGGGAGGGCCGACTTCCTACGAGCAGTACTTC. Amino acids: CSSSPGLAGGPTSYEQYF. Full variable domain (rest looked up from reference TRBV13 and TRBJ2-7): AAGVIQSPRHLIKEKRETATLKCYPIPRHDTVYWYQQGPGQDPQFLISFYEKMQSDKGSIPDRFSAQQFSDYHSELNMSSLELGDSALYFCSSSPGLAGGPTSYEQYFGPGTRLTVT.

The sample holds many counts of this clonotype. V gene TRBV7-2 combines with J gene TRBJ2-7; 11 positions match TRBD2. V was pared by 5 bases and J by 1 base, with 7 bases of the junction left unmatched. CDR1 and CDR2 (germline): SGHTA, FQGNSA. The CDR3 length is 16 residues. CDR3 sequence reads: CASSQMLAGGSYEQYF. CDR3 sequence (DNA): TGTGCCAGCAGCCAAATGCTAGCGGGGGGATCCTACGAGCAGTACTTC.

This clonotype has a count of ten or more. This chain connects TRBV2 to TRBJ2-7; D unresolved. The CDR3 runs to 13 residues. Trimming shortened V by 6 bases and J by 2 bases, and 11 bases separated the two germline ends. Germline CDR1 is SNHLY and CDR2 is FYNNEI. CDR3 amino acids: CASRQVPPYEQYF. CDR3 nucleotide sequence: TGTGCCAGCAGACAAGTACCCCCCTACGAGCAGTACTTC.

At least ten counts were recorded for this clonotype. The J gene is TRBJ2-5, the V gene TRBV28, with D perhaps matching TRBD2 (6 bases). The CDR3 is 15 amino acids. The V gene's germline CDR1 is MDHEN and CDR2 SYDVKM. Deletions cut 2 bases from V and 4 bases from J, with 14 bases between. CDR3 DNA sequence: TGTGCCAGCAGTTTAGGCGGGGCCGGAGGAGAGACCCAGTACTTC. Its translation is CASSLGGAGGETQYF.

V and J are TRBV11-2 and TRBJ2-7, with 10 bases lining up with TRBD2. CDR1 and CDR2 from the germline V gene are SGHAT and FQNNGV. The V gene end was trimmed by 2 bases and the J gene end by 4 bases; junction bases not matched to a gene: 8. The CDR3 is 16 residues long. DNA for the CDR3: TGTGCCAGCAGCTTAACCCCGGCTAGCGGGAGTTACGAGCAGTACTTC. It yields the protein CASSLTPASGSYEQYF.

This clonotype was detected ten times or more. V is TRBV28 and J is TRBJ1-1, with unresolved D. The CDR3 has 14 amino acids. V shed 3 bases and J shed 6 bases, with 14 bases lying between them. The germline CDR1 and CDR2 sequences are MDHEN and SYDVKM. The CDR3 sequence is CASSFSFGRAEAFF. CDR3 in DNA: TGTGCCAGCAGTTTCTCATTCGGGCGGGCTGAAGCTTTCTTT.

This clonotype was recorded many times. The genes are TRBV5-1 and TRBJ2-2, with 7 bases aligning to TRBD2. V lost 2 bases, J lost 0 bases, and 1 base stayed unmatched. The CDR3 has 15 amino acids. Per germline, CDR1 SGHRS and CDR2 YFSETQ. The CDR3 protein is CASSLGLANTGELFF. CDR3 coding DNA: TGCGCCAGCAGCTTAGGACTAGCGAACACCGGGGAGCTGTTTTTT.

This chain uses TRBV29-1 with TRBJ1-1; D is unresolved. Germline V lookup: CDR1 SQVTM, CDR2 ANQGSEA. V was shortened by 4 bases and J by 5 bases, with 11 bases between the two germline ends. CDR3 length: 12 amino acids. The CDR3 coding sequence is TGCAGCGTTGCCGTCGGAGGGACTGAAGCTTTCTTT. Translated: CSVAVGGTEAFF.

This clonotype was counted ten times or more. The chain joins TRBV29-1 to TRBJ1-1, with D uncertain. This CDR3 is 14 amino acids long. Looked up from germline, CDR1 is SQVTM and CDR2 is ANQGSEA. Trimming took 3 bases from V and 1 from J, leaving 12 bases between them. The DNA of the CDR3 is TGCAGCGTTGAGATGTATAGGGAGAACACTGAAGCTTTCTTT. Amino acids: CSVEMYRENTEAFF. The full variable domain, rest sourced from reference TRBV29-1 and TRBJ1-1, is SAVISQKPSRDICQRGTSLTIQCQVDSQVTMMFWYRQQPGQSLTLIATANQGSEATYESGFVIDKFPISRPNLTFSTLTVSNMSPEDSSIYLCSVEMYRENTEAFFGQGTRLTVV.

This clonotype occurred many times. V gene TRBV12-5 combines with J gene TRBJ2-7; 9 bases are shared with TRBD1. CDR1 LGHNT and CDR2 FRNRAP come from the germline V gene. The CDR3 consists of 17 residues. V shed 3 bases and J 3 bases; nucleotides not matched to a gene: 12. The CDR3 loop is CASGFFLRDRALYEQYF. DNA of the CDR3: TGTGCTAGTGGTTTTTTCCTCCGGGACAGGGCCCTCTACGAGCAGTACTTC.

This rearrangement joins TRBV11-2 to TRBJ2-7, with TRBD1 matching 7 bases. CDR1 and CDR2 (germline): SGHAT, FQNNGV. This CDR3 spans 14 amino acids. The J segment lost 4 bases and the V segment lost 5 bases, leaving 8 bases of the junction unmatched. DNA for the CDR3: TGTGCCAGCAGCATGAGACAGGGTACTTACGAGCAGTACTTC. Amino acids: CASSMRQGTYEQYF.

Many counts were recorded for this clonotype. The chain employs TRBV19 and TRBJ2-2; D ambiguous. Germline V gives CDR1 LNHDA, CDR2 SQIVND (reference sequence). The CDR3 has 15 residues. V lost 7 bases, J lost 7 bases, and 19 bases lay in between. CDR3: CASTPPNFLSGELFF. The DNA for the CDR3 is TGTGCCAGTACCCCGCCTAACTTTTTGAGCGGGGAGCTGTTTTTT.

CDR3 region: CASSEGEGAFQPQHF. The CDR3 DNA reads as TGTGCCAGCAGTGAAGGGGAGGGGGCATTTCAGCCCCAGCATTTT. The chain has TRBV6-1 and TRBJ1-5; TRBD1 agrees at 7 bases. The CDR3 contains 15 residues. Germline values: CDR1 MNHNS, CDR2 SASEGT. V shed 1 base, J shed 6 bases, and the junction held 6 bases outside the gene matches.

This clonotype was seen repeatedly, ten times or more. V is TRBV6-5 and J is TRBJ2-2, with 10 positions matching TRBD2. The V segment lost 5 bases and the J segment 5 bases; nucleotides outside the gene matches: 5. The CDR3 consists of 15 residues. Looked up from germline, CDR1 is MNHEY and CDR2 is SVGAGI. The CDR3 nucleotides are TGTGCCAGCAGTCCGATAGCGGGAGGTACCGGGGAGCTGTTTTTT. Its translation is CASSPIAGGTGELFF.

The chain carries TRBV5-1 and TRBJ2-7; 10 positions match TRBD1. Germline V gene data show CDR1 as SGHRS and CDR2 as YFSETQ. CDR3 length: 14 amino acids. V gave up 3 bases and J gave up 6 bases; unmatched junction bases: 6. CDR3 in DNA: TGCGCCAGCAGCTCCCGGGACAGGGGTATCGAGCAGTACTTC. Encoded protein: CASSSRDRGIEQYF.

This clonotype was found many times. The chain recombines TRBV7-9 with TRBJ2-7, with a possible D match to TRBD1 (5 bases). V was trimmed by 1 base and J by 5 bases, leaving 12 bases between them. CDR1 and CDR2 (germline): SEHNR, FQNEAQ (reference sequence). The CDR3 length is 14 residues. DNA of the CDR3: TGTGCCAGCAGCTTAGGTTCAGGGCTCCACGAGCAGTACTTC. Protein: CASSLGSGLHEQYF.

The chain recombines TRBV20-1 with TRBJ2-7; tentatively, D is TRBD1 (5 bases). V lost 6 bases, J lost 6 bases, and 15 bases lay in between. The germline CDR1 and CDR2 sequences are DFQATT and SNEGSKA (reference sequence). This CDR3 has 12 residues. The CDR3 sequence: CSAKDQGGEQYF. CDR3 nucleotides: TGCAGTGCCAAAGATCAGGGCGGCGAGCAGTACTTC.

This clonotype was observed at least ten times. The chain employs TRBV5-6 and TRBJ2-1; D call uncertain. In germline, CDR1 is SGHDT, CDR2 YYEEEE. V lost 4 bases to trimming and J lost 7 bases, with 6 bases between them. The CDR3 contains 11 residues. CDR3 sequence reads: CASSERNEQFF. CDR3 DNA: TGTGCCAGCAGCGAGAGAAATGAGCAGTTCTTC.